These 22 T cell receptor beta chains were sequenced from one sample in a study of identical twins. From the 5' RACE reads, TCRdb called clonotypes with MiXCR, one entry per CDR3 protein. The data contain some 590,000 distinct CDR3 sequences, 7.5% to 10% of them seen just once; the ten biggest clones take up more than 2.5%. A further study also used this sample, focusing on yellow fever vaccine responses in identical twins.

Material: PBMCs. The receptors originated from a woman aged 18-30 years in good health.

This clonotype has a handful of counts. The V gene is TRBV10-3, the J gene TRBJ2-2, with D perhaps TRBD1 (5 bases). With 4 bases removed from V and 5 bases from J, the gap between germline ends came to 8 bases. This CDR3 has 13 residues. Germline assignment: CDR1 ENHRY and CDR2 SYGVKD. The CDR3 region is CAISVKGTGELFF. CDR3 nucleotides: TGTGCCATCAGTGTCAAGGGGACCGGGGAGCTGTTTTTT.

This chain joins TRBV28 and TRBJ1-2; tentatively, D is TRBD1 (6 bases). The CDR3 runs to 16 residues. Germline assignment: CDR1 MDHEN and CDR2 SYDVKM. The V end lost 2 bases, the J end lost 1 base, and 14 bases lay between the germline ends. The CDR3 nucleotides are TGTGCCAGCAGTTTAGAGCCAGGGGACGATAACTATGGCTACACCTTC. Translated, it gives CASSLEPGDDNYGYTF.

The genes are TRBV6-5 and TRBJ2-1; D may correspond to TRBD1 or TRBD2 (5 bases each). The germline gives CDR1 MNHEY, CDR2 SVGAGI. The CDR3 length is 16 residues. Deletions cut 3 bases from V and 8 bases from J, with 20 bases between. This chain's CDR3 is CASSYMGNEGWDEQFF. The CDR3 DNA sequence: TGTGCCAGCAGTTATATGGGTAACGAGGGGTGGGATGAGCAGTTCTTC.

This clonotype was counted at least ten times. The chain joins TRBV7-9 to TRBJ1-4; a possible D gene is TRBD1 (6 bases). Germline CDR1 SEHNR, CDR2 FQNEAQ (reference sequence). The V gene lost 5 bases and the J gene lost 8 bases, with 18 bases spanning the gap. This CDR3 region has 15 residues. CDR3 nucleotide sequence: TGTGCCAGCAGCGAGGGCGCAGGGGAGGGGGAAAAACTGTTTTTT. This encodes CASSEGAGEGEKLFF.

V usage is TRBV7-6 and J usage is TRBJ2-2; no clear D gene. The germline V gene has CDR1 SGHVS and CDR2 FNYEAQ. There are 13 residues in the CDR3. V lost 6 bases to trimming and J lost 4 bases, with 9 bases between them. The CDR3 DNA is TGTGCCAGCAGGTCGACGTCCACCGGGGAGCTGTTTTTT. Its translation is CASRSTSTGELFF.

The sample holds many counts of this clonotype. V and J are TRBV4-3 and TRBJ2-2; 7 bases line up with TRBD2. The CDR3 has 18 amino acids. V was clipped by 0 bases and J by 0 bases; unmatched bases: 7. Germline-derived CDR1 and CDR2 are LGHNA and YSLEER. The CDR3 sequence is CASSQEGLLAANTGELFF. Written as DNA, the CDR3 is TGCGCCAGCAGCCAAGAGGGGCTCCTAGCGGCGAACACCGGGGAGCTGTTTTTT.

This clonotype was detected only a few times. The CDR3 nucleotides read TGCGCCAGCAGCTCCCGGCCACAGGGGGCGGATGAAAAACTGTTTTTT. Translating gives CASSSRPQGADEKLFF. The genes are TRBV5-1 and TRBJ1-4; 9 bases line up with TRBD1. CDR3 length: 16 residues. The V gene's germline CDR1 is SGHRS and CDR2 YFSETQ. The junction had 9 bases not matched to a gene; V was cut back by 3 bases and J by 6 bases.

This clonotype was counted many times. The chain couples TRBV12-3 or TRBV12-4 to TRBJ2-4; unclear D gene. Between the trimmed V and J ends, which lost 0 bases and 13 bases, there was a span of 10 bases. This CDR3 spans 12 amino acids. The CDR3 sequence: CASSLAQKAQYF. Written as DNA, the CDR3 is TGTGCCAGCAGTTTAGCGCAAAAGGCCCAGTACTTC.

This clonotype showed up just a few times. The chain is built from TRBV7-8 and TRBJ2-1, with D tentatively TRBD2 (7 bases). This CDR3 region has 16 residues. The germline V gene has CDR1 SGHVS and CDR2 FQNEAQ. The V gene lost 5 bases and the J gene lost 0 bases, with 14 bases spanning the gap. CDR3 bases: TGTGCCAGCAGCCGTCTAGGGGGGGGCTCCTACAATGAGCAGTTCTTC. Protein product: CASSRLGGGSYNEQFF.

CDR3 coding DNA: TGTGCCAGTAGTAAAGGAGGTTATAGCACAGATACGCAGTATTTT. Protein sequence: CASSKGGYSTDTQYF. The rearrangement links TRBV19 to TRBJ2-3; TRBD2 might be the D (5 bases). Germline V gene lookup returns CDR1 LNHDA and CDR2 SQIVND (reference sequence). The CDR3 has 15 amino acids. The V end lost 4 bases, the J end lost 0 bases, and 11 bases lay between the germline ends.

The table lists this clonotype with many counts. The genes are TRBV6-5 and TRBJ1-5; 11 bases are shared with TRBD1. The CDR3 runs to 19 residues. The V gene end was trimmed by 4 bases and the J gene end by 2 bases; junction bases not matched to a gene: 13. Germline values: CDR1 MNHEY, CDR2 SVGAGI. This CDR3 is CASSSRTGGSGGGNQPQHF. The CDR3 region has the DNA TGTGCCAGCAGTTCCCGGACAGGGGGCAGCGGTGGAGGCAATCAGCCCCAGCATTTT.

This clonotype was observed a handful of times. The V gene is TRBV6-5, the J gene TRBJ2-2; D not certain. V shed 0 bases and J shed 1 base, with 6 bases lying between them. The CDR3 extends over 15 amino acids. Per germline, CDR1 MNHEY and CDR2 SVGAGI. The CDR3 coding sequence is TGTGCCAGCAGTTACTCAGGGAAGAACACCGGGGAGCTGTTTTTT. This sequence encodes CASSYSGKNTGELFF.

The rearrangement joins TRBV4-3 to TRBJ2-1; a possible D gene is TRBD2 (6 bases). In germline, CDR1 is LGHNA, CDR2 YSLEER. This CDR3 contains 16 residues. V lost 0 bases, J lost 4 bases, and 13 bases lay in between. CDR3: CASSQDYGREYNEQFF. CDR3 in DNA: TGCGCCAGCAGCCAAGATTACGGGAGAGAGTACAATGAGCAGTTCTTC.

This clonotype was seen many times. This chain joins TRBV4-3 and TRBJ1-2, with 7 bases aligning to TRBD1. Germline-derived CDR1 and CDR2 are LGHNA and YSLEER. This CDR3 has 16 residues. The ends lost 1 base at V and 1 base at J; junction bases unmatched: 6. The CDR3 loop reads CASSQGTGSSNYGYTF. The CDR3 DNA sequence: TGCGCCAGCAGCCAAGGGACAGGCAGCAGTAACTATGGCTACACCTTC.

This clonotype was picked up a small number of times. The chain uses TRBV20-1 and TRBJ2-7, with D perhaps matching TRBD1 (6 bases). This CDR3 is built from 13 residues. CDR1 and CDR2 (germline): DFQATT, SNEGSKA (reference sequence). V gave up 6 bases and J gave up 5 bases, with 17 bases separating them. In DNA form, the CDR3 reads TGCAGTGCCAACGGACAGTTACACGACGAGCAGTACTTC. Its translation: CSANGQLHDEQYF.

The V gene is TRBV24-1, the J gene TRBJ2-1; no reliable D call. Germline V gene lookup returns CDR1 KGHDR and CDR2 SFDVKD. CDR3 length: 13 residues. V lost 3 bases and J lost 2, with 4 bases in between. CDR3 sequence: CATSDRAYNEQFF. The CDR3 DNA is TGTGCCACCAGTGATAGGGCCTACAATGAGCAGTTCTTC.

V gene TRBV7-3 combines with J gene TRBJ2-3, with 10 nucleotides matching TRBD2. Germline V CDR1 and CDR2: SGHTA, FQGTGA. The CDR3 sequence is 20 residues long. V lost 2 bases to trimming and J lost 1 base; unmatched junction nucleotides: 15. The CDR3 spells CASSLPQQRGGTLCTDTQYF. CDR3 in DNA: TGTGCCAGCAGCTTACCCCAACAGCGGGGGGGGACATTGTGCACAGATACGCAGTATTTT.

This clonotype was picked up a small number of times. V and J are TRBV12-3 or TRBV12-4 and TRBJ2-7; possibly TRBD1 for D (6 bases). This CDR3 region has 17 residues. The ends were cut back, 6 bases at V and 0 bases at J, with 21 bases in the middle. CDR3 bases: TGTGCCAGCAGCAAAGGGGACAAGACTTTTAGCTCCTACGAGCAGTACTTC. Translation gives CASSKGDKTFSSYEQYF.

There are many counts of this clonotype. In DNA form, the CDR3 reads TGCAGTGCTAGAGATCCGACATACTCCACAGATACGCAGTATTTT. Its translation is CSARDPTYSTDTQYF. V is TRBV20-1 and J is TRBJ2-3; D remains ambiguous. The CDR3 sequence is 15 residues long. Germline CDR1 reads DFQATT; CDR2 reads SNEGSKA (reference sequence). Between the trimmed V and J ends, which lost 0 bases and 2 bases, there was a span of 12 bases.

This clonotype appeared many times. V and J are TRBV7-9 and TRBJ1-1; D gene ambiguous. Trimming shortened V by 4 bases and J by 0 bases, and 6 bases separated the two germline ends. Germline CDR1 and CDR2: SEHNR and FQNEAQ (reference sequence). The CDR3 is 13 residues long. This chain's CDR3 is CASSSTVNTEAFF. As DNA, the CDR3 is TGTGCCAGCAGCTCGACTGTGAACACTGAAGCTTTCTTT. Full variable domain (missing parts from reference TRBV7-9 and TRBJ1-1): DTGVSQNPRHKITKRGQNVTFRCDPISEHNRLYWYRQTLGQGPEFLTYFQNEAQLEKSRLLSDRFSAERPKGSFSTLEIQRTEQGDSAMYLCASSSTVNTEAFFGQGTRLTVV.

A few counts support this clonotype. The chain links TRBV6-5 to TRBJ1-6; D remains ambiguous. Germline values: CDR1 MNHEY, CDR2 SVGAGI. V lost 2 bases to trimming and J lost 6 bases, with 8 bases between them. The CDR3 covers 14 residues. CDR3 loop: CASSYEGRNSPLHF. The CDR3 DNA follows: TGTGCCAGCAGTTACGAAGGTCGTAATTCACCCCTCCACTTT.

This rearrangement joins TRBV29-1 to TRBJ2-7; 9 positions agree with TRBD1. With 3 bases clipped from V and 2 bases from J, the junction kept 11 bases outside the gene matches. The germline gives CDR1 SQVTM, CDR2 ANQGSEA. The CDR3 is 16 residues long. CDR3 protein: CSVESVFTGGTYEQYF. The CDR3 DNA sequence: TGCAGCGTTGAGTCCGTGTTTACAGGGGGCACCTACGAGCAGTACTTC.